This record concerns one T cell receptor (beta chain) sequence. Its target is not known. Blood CD8+ and CD4+ T cells underwent high-throughput TCR beta sequencing. An input of 0.5 to 1 ug of RNA was subjected to reverse transcription using random hexamers. The authors amplified TCR beta CDR3 across 54 Vbeta and 13 Jbeta using immunoSEQ multiplex PCR. MiXCR, run by TCRdb on the immunoSEQ multiplex PCR reads, gives a single entry per CDR3 protein. The sample consists of some 160,000 distinct CDR3 sequences, around 94% of them appearing once. This specimen belongs to a study of CD8 T cells in Susac syndrome. Study summary: Clinically active disease was present in five or six of the sequenced Susac syndrome patients. About 8 of these patients were in remission. Study observations and caveats: The CD4+ T cell repertoires that were profiled in Susac syndrome showed no clonal expansion.

Trimming left V 0 bases short and J 7 bases short, with 10 bases between. CDR3 length: 14 amino acids. Germline CDR1 and CDR2: SGHNT and YYREEE (reference sequence). The TCR was taken from a human donor with Susac syndrome. The V gene is TRBV5-4, the J gene TRBJ1-4; D may be TRBD1 (5 bases). The material sequenced was CD4+ T cells from PBMCs. CDR3 region: CASSLGQGTEKLFF. CDR3 nucleotides: TGTGCCAGCAGCTTGGGGCAGGGTACTGAAAAACTGTTTTTT.